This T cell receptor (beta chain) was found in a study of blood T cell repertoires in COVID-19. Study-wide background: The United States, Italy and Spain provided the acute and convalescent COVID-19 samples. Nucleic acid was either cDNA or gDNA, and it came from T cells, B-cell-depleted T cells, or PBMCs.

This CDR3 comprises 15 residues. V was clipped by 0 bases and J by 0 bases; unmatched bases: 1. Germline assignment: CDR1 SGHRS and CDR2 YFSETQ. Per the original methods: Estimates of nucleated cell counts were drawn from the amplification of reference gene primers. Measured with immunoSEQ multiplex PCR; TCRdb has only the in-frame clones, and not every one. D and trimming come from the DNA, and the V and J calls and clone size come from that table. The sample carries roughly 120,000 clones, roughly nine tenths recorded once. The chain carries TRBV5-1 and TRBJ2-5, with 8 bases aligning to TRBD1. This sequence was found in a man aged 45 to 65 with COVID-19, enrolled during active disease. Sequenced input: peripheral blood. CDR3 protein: CASSLGQGYQETQYF. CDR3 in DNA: TGCGCCAGCAGCTTGGGACAGGGGTACCAAGAGACCCAGTACTTC.